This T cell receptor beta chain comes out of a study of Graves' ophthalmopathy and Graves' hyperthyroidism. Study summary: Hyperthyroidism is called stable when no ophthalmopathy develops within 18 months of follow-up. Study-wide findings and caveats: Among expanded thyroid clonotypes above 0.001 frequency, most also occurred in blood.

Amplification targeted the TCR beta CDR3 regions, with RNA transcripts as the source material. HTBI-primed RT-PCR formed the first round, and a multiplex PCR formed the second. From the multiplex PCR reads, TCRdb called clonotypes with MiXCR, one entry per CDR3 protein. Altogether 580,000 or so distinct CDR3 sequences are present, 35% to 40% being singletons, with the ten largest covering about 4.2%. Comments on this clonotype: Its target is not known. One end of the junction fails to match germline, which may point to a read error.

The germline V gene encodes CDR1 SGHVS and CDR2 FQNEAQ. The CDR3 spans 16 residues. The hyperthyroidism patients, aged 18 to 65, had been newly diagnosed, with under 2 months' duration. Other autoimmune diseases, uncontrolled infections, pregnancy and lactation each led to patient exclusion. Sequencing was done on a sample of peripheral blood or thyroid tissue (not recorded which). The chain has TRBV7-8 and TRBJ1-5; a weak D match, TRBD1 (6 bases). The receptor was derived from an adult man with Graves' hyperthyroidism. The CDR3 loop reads CASSLGGGTRNQPQHF. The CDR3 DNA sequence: TGTGCCAGCAGTTTAGGAGGGGGTACTCGCAATCAGCCCCAGCATTTT.